The 18 T cell receptor beta chains presented below share a single source sample, sequenced in a study of CD8 T cells in ankylosing spondylitis. TCRdb reprocessed the 5' RACE reads with MiXCR, giving one entry per CDR3 protein. Of about 180,000 distinct CDR3 sequences listed, around 9.6% are singletons. Source material: blood, either unsorted or a sorted T cell fraction (not recorded which). All receptors come from a female donor with ankylosing spondylitis or in good health (not recorded which).

This clonotype occurred many times. The J gene is TRBJ2-6, the V gene TRBV27, with D perhaps matching TRBD2 (7 bases). The CDR3 loop spans 20 amino acids. Germline V gene lookup returns CDR1 MNHEY and CDR2 SMNVEV (reference sequence). Trimming cost V 2 bases and J 0 bases, with 20 bases left between them. CDR3 nucleotides: TGTGCCAGCAGTTTAAGGCCCCCCGGGGGGCCACCCTCTGGGGCCAACGTCCTGACTTTC. It is translated as CASSLRPPGGPPSGANVLTF.

Ten or more counts support this clonotype. The rearrangement uses TRBV11-2 and TRBJ2-1; 7 positions match TRBD2. The CDR3 loop spans 15 amino acids. CDR1 and CDR2 from the germline V gene are SGHAT and FQNNGV. Losses at the gene ends were 4 bases for V and 4 bases for J; bases not matched to a gene: 7. The CDR3 DNA sequence: TGTGCCAGCAGCTCTACTGGGGGGGGGTACAATGAGCAGTTCTTC. It yields the protein CASSSTGGGYNEQFF.

The V gene is TRBV7-8, the J gene TRBJ2-5; no reliable D call. Germline V gives CDR1 SGHVS, CDR2 FQNEAQ. There are 12 residues in the CDR3. The V gene lost 2 bases and the J gene lost 5 bases, with 6 bases spanning the gap. The CDR3 sequence is CASSLSLETQYF. CDR3 in DNA: TGTGCCAGCAGCTTATCCCTGGAGACCCAGTACTTC. Combining the CDR3 with reference TRBV7-8 and TRBJ2-5 gives the whole variable domain GAGVSQSPRYKVAKRGQDVALRCDPISGHVSLFWYQQALGQGPEFLTYFQNEAQLDKSGLPSDRFFAERPEGSVSTLKIQRTQQEDSAVYLCASSLSLETQYFGPGTRLLVL.

This clonotype has ten or more counts. The chain recombines TRBV6-2 or TRBV6-3 with TRBJ1-2; TRBD1 agrees at 7 bases. V lost 4 bases, J lost 1 base, and 9 bases stayed unmatched. Germline CDR1 MNHEY, CDR2 SVGEGT. This CDR3 has 16 residues. In DNA, the CDR3 is TGTGCCAGCAGTTTCCAATACGACAGGGTTAACTATGGCTACACCTTC. It translates to CASSFQYDRVNYGYTF.

The genes are TRBV7-9 and TRBJ2-2, with D possibly called TRBD1 or TRBD2 (5 bases each). The CDR3 runs to 15 residues. V was pared by 1 base and J by 6 bases, with 12 bases between. Germline V lookup: CDR1 SEHNR, CDR2 FQNEAQ (reference sequence). The CDR3 region is CASSLVVGPAGELFF. For the CDR3, the DNA is TGTGCCAGCAGCTTAGTTGTGGGACCCGCCGGGGAGCTGTTTTTT.

J is TRBJ2-1 and V is TRBV6-1; 7 bases are a match to TRBD2. V shed 6 bases and J 4 bases; nucleotides not matched to a gene: 12. CDR3 length equals 16 residues. The germline V gene has CDR1 MNHNS and CDR2 SASEGT. DNA of the CDR3: TGTGCCAGCAGCCCCGGGGGGTTGGAGGGGTACAATGAGCAGTTCTTC. It yields the protein CASSPGGLEGYNEQFF.

In this sample, this clonotype turned up a few times. The gene calls are TRBV28 and TRBJ2-3; D not resolved. Looked up from germline, CDR1 is MDHEN and CDR2 is SYDVKM. Trimming stripped 3 bases from V and 0 bases from J, with 7 bases between. This CDR3 comprises 14 residues. CDR3: CASSFLDSTDTQYF. CDR3 coding DNA: TGTGCCAGCAGTTTCTTGGACAGCACAGATACGCAGTATTTT.

The CDR3 coding sequence is TGTGCCAGCAGCCCAGGGGGCGGGCCAACCTACGAGCAGTACTTC. This sequence encodes CASSPGGGPTYEQYF. The V gene is TRBV9, the J gene TRBJ2-7; 8 bases agree with TRBD1. J gave up 2 bases and V 4 bases, and 8 bases lay outside the gene matches. Germline V gene data show CDR1 as SGDLS and CDR2 as YYNGEE. CDR3 size: 15 residues.

The V gene is TRBV15, the J gene TRBJ1-5, with D possibly TRBD1 on 6 matching bases. The germline V gene encodes CDR1 LNHNV and CDR2 YYDKDF (reference sequence). This CDR3 spans 18 amino acids. Trimming cost V 5 bases and J 3 bases, with 23 bases left between them. The CDR3 region is CATSLKQGRADLNQPQHF. The CDR3 nucleotides read TGTGCCACCAGCCTCAAACAGGGACGTGCCGACCTCAATCAGCCCCAGCATTTT.

This clonotype was seen repeatedly, ten times or more. The chain joins TRBV28 to TRBJ1-5, with a weak D call TRBD1 (5 bases). Germline assignment: CDR1 MDHEN and CDR2 SYDVKM. V gave up 6 bases and J gave up 5 bases, with 14 bases separating them. The CDR3 has 14 residues. The CDR3 region has the DNA TGTGCCAGCAGCCATCGAGGGGTGGATCAGCCCCAGCATTTT. It is translated as CASSHRGVDQPQHF.

This clonotype was observed at least ten times. The rearrangement links TRBV12-3 or TRBV12-4 to TRBJ2-1; D tentatively reads TRBD1 or TRBD2 (6 bases each). Trimming shortened V by 6 bases and J by 5 bases, and 17 bases separated the two germline ends. The CDR3 totals 15 residues. The CDR3 coding sequence is TGTGCCAGCAGCCCCCGAGGGGGGATCCACAATGAGCAGTTCTTC. It translates to CASSPRGGIHNEQFF.

This clonotype was counted ten times or more. The chain employs TRBV12-3 or TRBV12-4 and TRBJ2-7, with 7 bases lining up with TRBD2. V was pared by 5 bases and J by 7 bases, with 8 bases of the junction left unmatched. The length of the CDR3 is 13 residues. CDR3: CASSASGGGEQYF. The CDR3 bases are TGTGCCAGCAGTGCTAGCGGAGGCGGGGAGCAGTACTTC.

This clonotype was seen repeatedly, ten times or more. One end of the junction is discordant with germline, which a read error may explain. The chain carries TRBV7-9 and TRBJ2-7; D gene uncertain. CDR3 length equals 11 residues. Germline CDR1 reads SEHNR; CDR2 reads FQNEAQ (reference sequence). The chain's CDR3 is CASSLDYEQYF. DNA of the CDR3: TGTGCCAGCAGTTTAGATTACGAGCAGTACTTC.

The chain links TRBV27 to TRBJ1-5; D remains unclear. Looked up from germline, CDR1 is MNHEY and CDR2 is SMNVEV (reference sequence). This CDR3 has 12 residues. Trimming stripped 6 bases from V and 4 bases from J, with 7 bases between. The CDR3 DNA is TGTGCCAGCAGGGCACAGAATCAGCCCCAGCATTTT. Protein: CASRAQNQPQHF.

This clonotype appeared many times. The chain employs TRBV4-1 and TRBJ1-2; D is perhaps TRBD1 (6 bases). Per the germline V gene, CDR1 is MGHRA and CDR2 is YSYEKL. The length of the CDR3 is 15 residues. Trimming stripped 5 bases from V and 8 bases from J, with 21 bases between. This chain's CDR3 is CASSSSPTGAGGYTF. In DNA form, the CDR3 reads TGCGCCAGCAGCTCCTCCCCGACAGGAGCCGGGGGCTACACCTTC.

This chain uses TRBV4-3 with TRBJ2-3, with 8 bases matching TRBD2. Trimming cost V 5 bases and J 2 bases; bases outside gene matches: 6. The CDR3 sequence is 15 residues long. CDR1 and CDR2 (germline): LGHNA, YSLEER. The CDR3: CASSVLAGFTDTQYF. DNA of the CDR3: TGCGCCAGCAGCGTCCTAGCGGGCTTCACAGATACGCAGTATTTT.

This clonotype appeared many times. The chain employs TRBV27 and TRBJ1-2, with 8 positions matching TRBD1. Germline trimming cut 8 bases from V and 14 bases from J; bases unmatched to any gene: 7. The CDR3 spans 10 residues. Germline CDR1 reads MNHEY; CDR2 reads SMNVEV (reference sequence). The CDR3 is CASGTGGQTF. DNA of the CDR3: TGTGCCAGCGGAACAGGGGGACAAACCTTC.

As regards this clonotype: The junction differs from germline at one of its ends, possibly a read error. This chain links TRBV19 with TRBJ2-1; 13 bases fit TRBD2. The CDR3 is made up of 16 amino acids. In germline, CDR1 is LNHDA, CDR2 SQIVND (reference sequence). Here the CDR3 reads CGSSIIGLAGAHEQFF. The CDR3, as DNA: TGTGGCAGTAGTATCATTGGACTAGCGGGAGCCCATGAGCAGTTCTTC.